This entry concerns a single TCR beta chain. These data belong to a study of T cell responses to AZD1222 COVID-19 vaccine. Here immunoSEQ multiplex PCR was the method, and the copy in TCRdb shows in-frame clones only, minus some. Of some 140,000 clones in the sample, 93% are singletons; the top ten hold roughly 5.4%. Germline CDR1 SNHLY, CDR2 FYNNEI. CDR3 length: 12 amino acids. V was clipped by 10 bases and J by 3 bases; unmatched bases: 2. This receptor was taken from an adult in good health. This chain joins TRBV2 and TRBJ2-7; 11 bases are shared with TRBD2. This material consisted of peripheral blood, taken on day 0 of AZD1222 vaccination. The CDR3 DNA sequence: TGTGCCACCGGACTAGCGGGCTACGAGCAGTACTTC. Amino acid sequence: CATGLAGYEQYF. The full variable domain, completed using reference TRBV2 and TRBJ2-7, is EPEVTQTPSHQVTQMGQEVILRCVPISNHLYFYWYRQILGQKVEFLVSFYNNEISEKSEIFDDQFSVERPDGSNFTLKIRSTKLEDSAMYFCATGLAGYEQYFGPGTRLTVT.